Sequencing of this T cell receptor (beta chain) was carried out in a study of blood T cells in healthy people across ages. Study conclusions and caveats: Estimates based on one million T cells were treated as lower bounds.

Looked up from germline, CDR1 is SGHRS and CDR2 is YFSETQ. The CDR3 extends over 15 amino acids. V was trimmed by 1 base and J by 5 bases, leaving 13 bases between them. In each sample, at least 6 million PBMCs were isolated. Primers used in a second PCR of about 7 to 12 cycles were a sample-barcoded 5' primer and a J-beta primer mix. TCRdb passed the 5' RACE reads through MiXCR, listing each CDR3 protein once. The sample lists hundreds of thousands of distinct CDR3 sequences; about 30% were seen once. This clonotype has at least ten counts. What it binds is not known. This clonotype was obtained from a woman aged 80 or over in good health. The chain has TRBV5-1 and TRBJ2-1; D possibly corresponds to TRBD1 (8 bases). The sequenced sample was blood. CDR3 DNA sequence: TGCGCCAGCAGCTTGAGCGGGACAGGTAACAATGAGCAGTTCTTC. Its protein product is CASSLSGTGNNEQFF.